Each of the 6 T cell receptor beta chains below was sequenced from the same sample in a study of CD4 and CD8 cells across lung adenocarcinoma regions. TCRdb re-analysed the PCR reads in MiXCR, keeping a single row per CDR3 protein. The repertoire includes about 10,000 distinct CDR3 sequences, 40% to 55% of them detected once, and about 33% sits in the top ten. The specimen sequenced was CD8+ T cells from the margin of a lung tumor. These receptors came from a male donor with lung adenocarcinoma. The CD4 and CD8 labels of this study may be unreliable.

The chain has TRBV18 and TRBJ2-3; tentative D call: TRBD2 (5 bases). Trimming pared 2 bases from V and 0 bases from J, leaving 9 bases between. Germline V gene lookup returns CDR1 KGHSH and CDR2 LQKENI. This CDR3 region has 15 residues. As DNA, the CDR3 is TGTGCCAGCTCACCAACAGCGGCTAGCACAGATACGCAGTATTTT. Its protein is CASSPTAASTDTQYF.

The chain uses TRBV10-3 and TRBJ1-6, with a weak D call TRBD1 (5 bases). Trimming removed 3 bases from V and 13 bases from J, with 22 bases in between. Germline CDR1 is ENHRY and CDR2 is SYGVKD. The CDR3 has 16 residues. DNA of the CDR3: TGTGCCATCAGTGACGAAGGGGAGGTGAGCAATCAGCCCCTCCACTTT. This translates into CAISDEGEVSNQPLHF.

This clonotype has just a few counts. The CDR3 sequence is CAIRGTGSGNEQFF. DNA for the CDR3: TGTGCCATCAGAGGGACAGGGTCGGGCAATGAGCAGTTCTTC. The chain combines TRBV10-3 with TRBJ2-1; 9 positions agree with TRBD1. This CDR3 is built from 14 residues. After removal of 6 bases from V and 6 bases from J, the junction contained 6 bases not matched to a gene. CDR1 and CDR2 (germline): ENHRY, SYGVKD.

The V and J genes are TRBV27 and TRBJ2-1, with D uncertain. Germline CDR1 reads MNHEY; CDR2 reads SMNVEV (reference sequence). The CDR3 covers 13 residues. The ends were cut back, 4 bases at V and 6 bases at J, with 10 bases in the middle. This CDR3 is CASSSSPVNEQFF. CDR3 bases: TGTGCCAGCAGTTCCTCTCCTGTCAATGAGCAGTTCTTC.

The gene calls are TRBV27 and TRBJ2-1; 14 bases align to TRBD2. Losses at the gene ends were 8 bases for V and 7 bases for J; bases not matched to a gene: 4. The CDR3 has 14 amino acids. Germline CDR1 MNHEY, CDR2 SMNVEV (reference sequence). The CDR3 bases are TGTGCCAGCGGTCGACTAGCGGGGGGGAATGAGCAGTTCTTC. Encoded protein: CASGRLAGGNEQFF.

This clonotype is medium-sized by share. The chain uses TRBV5-1 and TRBJ2-1; possibly TRBD1 for D (6 bases). Trimming took 4 bases from V and 9 from J, leaving 14 bases between them. The germline CDR1 and CDR2 sequences are SGHRS and YFSETQ. The CDR3 runs 13 residues. In nucleotides, the CDR3 is TGCGCCAGCAGCCTACCGACAGGCTCTGAGCAGTTCTTC. Its translation: CASSLPTGSEQFF.